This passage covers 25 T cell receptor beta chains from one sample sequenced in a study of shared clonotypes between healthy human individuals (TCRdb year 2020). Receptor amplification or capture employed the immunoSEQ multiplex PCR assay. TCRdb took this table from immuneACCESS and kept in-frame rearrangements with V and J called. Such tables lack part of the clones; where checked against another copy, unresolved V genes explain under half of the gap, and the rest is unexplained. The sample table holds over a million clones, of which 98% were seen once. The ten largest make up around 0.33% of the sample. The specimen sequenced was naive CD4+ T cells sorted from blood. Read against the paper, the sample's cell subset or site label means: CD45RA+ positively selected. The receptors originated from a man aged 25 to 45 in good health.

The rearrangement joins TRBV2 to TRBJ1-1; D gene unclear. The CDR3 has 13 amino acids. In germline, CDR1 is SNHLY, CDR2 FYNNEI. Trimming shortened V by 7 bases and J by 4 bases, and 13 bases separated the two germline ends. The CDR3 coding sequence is TGTGCCAGCAATAAGGAGGGATCCACTGAAGCTTTCTTT. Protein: CASNKEGSTEAFF.

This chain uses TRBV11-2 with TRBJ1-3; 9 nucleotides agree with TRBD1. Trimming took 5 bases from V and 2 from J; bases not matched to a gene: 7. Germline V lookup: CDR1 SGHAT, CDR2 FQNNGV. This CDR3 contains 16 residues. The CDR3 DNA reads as TGTGCCAGCAGCCCTCGGGACAGGGTCACTGGAAACACCATATATTTT. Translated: CASSPRDRVTGNTIYF. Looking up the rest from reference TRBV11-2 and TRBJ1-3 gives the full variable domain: EAGVAQSPRYKIIEKRQSVAFWCNPISGHATLYWYQQILGQGPKLLIQFQNNGVVDDSQLPKDRFSAERLKGVDSTLKIQPAKLEDSAVYLCASSPRDRVTGNTIYFGEGSWLTVV.

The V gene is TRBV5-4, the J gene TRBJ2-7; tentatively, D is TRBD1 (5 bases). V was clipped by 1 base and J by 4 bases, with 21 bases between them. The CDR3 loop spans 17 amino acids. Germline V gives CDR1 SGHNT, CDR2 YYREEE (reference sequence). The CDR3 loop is CASSLYQGARYHYEQYF. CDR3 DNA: TGTGCCAGCAGCTTGTATCAAGGGGCGCGTTACCATTACGAGCAGTACTTC.

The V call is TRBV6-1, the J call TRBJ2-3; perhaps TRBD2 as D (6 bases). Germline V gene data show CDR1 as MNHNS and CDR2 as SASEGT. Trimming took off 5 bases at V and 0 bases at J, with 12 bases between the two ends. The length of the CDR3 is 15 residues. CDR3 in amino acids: CASSSRGFSTDTQYF. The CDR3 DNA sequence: TGTGCCAGCAGTTCCCGGGGGTTCAGCACAGATACGCAGTATTTT.

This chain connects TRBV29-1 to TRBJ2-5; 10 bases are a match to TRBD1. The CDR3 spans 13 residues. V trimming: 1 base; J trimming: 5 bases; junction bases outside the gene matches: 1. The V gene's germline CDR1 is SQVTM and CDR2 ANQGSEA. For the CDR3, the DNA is TGCAGCGTTGAAGGACAGGGGGCGGAGACCCAGTACTTC. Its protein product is CSVEGQGAETQYF.

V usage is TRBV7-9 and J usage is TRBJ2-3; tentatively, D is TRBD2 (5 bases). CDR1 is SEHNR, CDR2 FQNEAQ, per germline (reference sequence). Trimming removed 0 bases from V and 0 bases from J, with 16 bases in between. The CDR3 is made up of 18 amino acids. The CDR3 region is CASSLALLAYTSTDTQYF. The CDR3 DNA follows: TGTGCCAGCAGCTTAGCCCTGTTAGCGTATACTAGCACAGATACGCAGTATTTT.

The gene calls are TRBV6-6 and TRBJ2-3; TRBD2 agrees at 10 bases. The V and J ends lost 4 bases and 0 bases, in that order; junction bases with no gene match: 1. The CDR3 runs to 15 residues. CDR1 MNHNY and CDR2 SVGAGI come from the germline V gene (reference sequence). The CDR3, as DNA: TGTGCCAGCAGTTGGACTAGCGGAAGCACAGATACGCAGTATTTT. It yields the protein CASSWTSGSTDTQYF.

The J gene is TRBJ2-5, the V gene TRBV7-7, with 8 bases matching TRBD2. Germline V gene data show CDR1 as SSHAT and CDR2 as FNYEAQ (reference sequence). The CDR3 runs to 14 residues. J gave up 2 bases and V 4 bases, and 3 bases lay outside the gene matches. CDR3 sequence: CASSSAGGQETQYF. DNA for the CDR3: TGTGCCAGCAGCTCTGCGGGGGGTCAAGAGACCCAGTACTTC. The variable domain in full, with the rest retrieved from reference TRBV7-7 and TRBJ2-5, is GAGVSQSPRYKVTKRGQDVTLRCDPISSHATLYWYQQALGQGPEFLTYFNYEAQPDKSGLPSDRFSAERPEGSISTLTIQRTEQRDSAMYRCASSSAGGQETQYFGPGTRLLVL.

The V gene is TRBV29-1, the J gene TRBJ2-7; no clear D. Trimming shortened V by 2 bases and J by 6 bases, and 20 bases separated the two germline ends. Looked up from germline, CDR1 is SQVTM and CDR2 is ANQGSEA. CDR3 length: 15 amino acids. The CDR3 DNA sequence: TGCAGCGTTGAACCTGGGGAAGCAAGTAAGGGCGAGCAGTACTTC. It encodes CSVEPGEASKGEQYF.

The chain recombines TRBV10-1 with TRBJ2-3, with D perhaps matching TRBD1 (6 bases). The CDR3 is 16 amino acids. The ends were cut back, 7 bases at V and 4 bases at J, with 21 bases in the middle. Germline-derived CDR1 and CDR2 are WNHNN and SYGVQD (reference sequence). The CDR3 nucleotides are TGCGCCAGCAACAGGGAAGGACGACACGACCCAGATACGCAGTATTTT. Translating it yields CASNREGRHDPDTQYF.

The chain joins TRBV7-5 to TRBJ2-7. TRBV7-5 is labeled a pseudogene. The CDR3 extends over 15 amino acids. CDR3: CVRSLETPSSYEQYF. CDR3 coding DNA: TGTGTCAGAAGCTTAGAAACCCCCTCGTCCTACGAGCAGTACTTC.

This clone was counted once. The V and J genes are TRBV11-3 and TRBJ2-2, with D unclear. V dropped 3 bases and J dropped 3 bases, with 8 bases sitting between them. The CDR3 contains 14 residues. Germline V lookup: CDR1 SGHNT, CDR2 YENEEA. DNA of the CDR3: TGTGCCAGCAGCTTTACACTTGACACCGGGGAGCTGTTTTTT. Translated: CASSFTLDTGELFF. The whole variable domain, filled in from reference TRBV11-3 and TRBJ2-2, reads EAGVVQSPRYKIIEKKQPVAFWCNPISGHNTLYWYLQNLGQGPELLIRYENEEAVDDSQLPKDRFSAERLKGVDSTLKIQPAELGDSAVYLCASSFTLDTGELFFGEGSRLTVL.

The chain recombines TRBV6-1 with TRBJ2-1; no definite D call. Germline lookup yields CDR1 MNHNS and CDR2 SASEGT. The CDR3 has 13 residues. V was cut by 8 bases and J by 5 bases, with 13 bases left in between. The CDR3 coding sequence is TGTGCCAGCTTGGGCAGGAACGACAATGAGCAGTTCTTC. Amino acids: CASLGRNDNEQFF.

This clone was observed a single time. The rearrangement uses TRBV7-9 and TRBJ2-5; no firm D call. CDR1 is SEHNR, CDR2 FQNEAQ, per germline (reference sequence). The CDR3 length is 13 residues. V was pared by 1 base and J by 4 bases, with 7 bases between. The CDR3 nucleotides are TGTGCCAGCAGCTTAGACGCCTCAGAGACCCAGTACTTC. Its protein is CASSLDASETQYF.

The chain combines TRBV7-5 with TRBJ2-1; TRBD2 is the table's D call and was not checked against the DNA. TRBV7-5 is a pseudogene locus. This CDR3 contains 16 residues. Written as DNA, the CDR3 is TGTGTCAGAAGCTTCCCGACTAGCGGGGGTTACAATGAGCAGTTCTTC. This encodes CVRSFPTSGGYNEQFF.

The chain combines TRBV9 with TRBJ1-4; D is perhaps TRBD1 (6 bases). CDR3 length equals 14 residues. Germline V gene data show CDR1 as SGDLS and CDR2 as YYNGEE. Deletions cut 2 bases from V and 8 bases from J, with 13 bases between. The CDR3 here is CASSVRGEGEKLFF. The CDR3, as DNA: TGTGCCAGCAGCGTGAGGGGGGAAGGCGAAAAACTGTTTTTT. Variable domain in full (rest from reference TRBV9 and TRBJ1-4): DSGVTQTPKHLITATGQRVTLRCSPRSGDLSVYWYQQSLDQGLQFLIQYYNGEERAKGNILERFSAQQFPDLHSELNLSSLELGDSALYFCASSVRGEGEKLFFGSGTQLSVL.

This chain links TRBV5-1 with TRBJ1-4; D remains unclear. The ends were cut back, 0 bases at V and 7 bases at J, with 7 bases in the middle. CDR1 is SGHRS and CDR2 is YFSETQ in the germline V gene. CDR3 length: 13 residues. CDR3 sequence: CASSLAVVEKLFF. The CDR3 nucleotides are TGCGCCAGCAGCTTGGCGGTAGTTGAAAAACTGTTTTTT.

CDR3 loop: CASSEQGTSGTQETQYF. The CDR3 DNA reads as TGTGCCAGCAGCGAACAGGGGACTAGCGGTACCCAAGAGACCCAGTACTTC. The chain uses TRBV11-2 and TRBJ2-5, with 11 bases lining up with TRBD2. J was trimmed by 1 base and V by 5 bases; bases with no gene match: 9. Germline V gene lookup returns CDR1 SGHAT and CDR2 FQNNGV. CDR3 length: 17 amino acids.

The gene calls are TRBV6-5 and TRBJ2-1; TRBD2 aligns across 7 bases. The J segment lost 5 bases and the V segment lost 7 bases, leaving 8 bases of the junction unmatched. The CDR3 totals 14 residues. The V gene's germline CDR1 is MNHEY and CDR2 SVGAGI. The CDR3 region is CASTGGSGNNEQFF. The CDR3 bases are TGTGCCAGCACCGGGGGAAGCGGGAACAATGAGCAGTTCTTC.

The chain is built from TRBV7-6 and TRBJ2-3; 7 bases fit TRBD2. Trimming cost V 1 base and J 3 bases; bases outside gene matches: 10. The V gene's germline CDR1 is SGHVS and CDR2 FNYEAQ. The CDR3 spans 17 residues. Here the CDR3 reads CASSLGATSARTDTQYF. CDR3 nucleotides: TGTGCCAGCAGCTTAGGGGCAACTAGCGCCCGAACAGATACGCAGTATTTT.

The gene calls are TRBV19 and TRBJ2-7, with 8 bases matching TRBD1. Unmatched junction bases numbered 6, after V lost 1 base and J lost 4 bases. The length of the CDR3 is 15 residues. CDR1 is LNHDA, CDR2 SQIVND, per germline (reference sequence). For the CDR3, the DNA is TGTGCCAGTAGTATAGTCCCAGGGGGCGAATACGAGCAGTACTTC. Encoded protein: CASSIVPGGEYEQYF.

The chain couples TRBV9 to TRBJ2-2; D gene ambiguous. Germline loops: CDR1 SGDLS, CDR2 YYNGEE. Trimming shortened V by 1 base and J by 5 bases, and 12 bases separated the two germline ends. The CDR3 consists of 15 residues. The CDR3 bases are TGTGCCAGCAGCGTAAGTGGGTCAAAAACCGGGGAGCTGTTTTTT. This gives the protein CASSVSGSKTGELFF.

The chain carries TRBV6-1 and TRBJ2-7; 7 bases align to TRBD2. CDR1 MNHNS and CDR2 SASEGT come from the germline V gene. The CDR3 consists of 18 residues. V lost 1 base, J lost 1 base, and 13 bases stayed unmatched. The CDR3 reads CASSEGDLGLAVSYEQYF. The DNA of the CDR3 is TGTGCCAGCAGTGAAGGTGACCTGGGGCTAGCGGTATCCTACGAGCAGTACTTC.

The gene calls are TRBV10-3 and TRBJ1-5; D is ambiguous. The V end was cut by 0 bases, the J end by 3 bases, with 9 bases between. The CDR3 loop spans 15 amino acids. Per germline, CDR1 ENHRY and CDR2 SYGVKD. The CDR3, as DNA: TGTGCCATCAGTGAGTCGTCGATCAACAATCAGCCCCAGCATTTT. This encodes CAISESSINNQPQHF.

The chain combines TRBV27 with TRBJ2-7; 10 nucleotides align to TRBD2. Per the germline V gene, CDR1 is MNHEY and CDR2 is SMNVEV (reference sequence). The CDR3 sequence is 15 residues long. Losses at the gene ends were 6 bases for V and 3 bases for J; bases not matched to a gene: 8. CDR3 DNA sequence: TGTGCCAGCAGCCGCCGAACTAGCGGGGACTACGAGCAGTACTTC. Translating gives CASSRRTSGDYEQYF.